A selection of T cell receptor beta chains follows, all from one sample in a study of human T cells and chemical hapten exposure. TCRdb independently ran MiXCR on the RACE reads; one entry per CDR3 protein. The repertoire consists of roughly 51,000 distinct CDR3 sequences, with approximately 9.9% occurring once and the leading ten covering roughly a tenth. Here the sequenced sample was whole blood, taken in connection with sensitization to the hapten diphenylcyclopropenone (DPC). The receptor set was obtained from a man in his forties with alopecia areata. Some clones in this sample may be carry-over from other donors' samples. Each CDR3 is given with its conserved first and last residue. The order of the fields is D gene, J gene, clone size, V gene, CDR3 DNA, CDR3 protein. A D gene is named only where the DNA matches it firmly. Some rows mark clone size as missing; the rest say once, few, many or name a class of expanded clone.

d_gene: TRBD2
j_gene: TRBJ2-7
abundance: many
v_gene: TRBV11-2
CDR3nt: TGTGCCAGCAGCTTTCTAGCGGGAGGGCCCCGGAGGGAGCAGTACTTC
CDR3aa: CASSFLAGGPRREQYF

d_gene: TRBD1
j_gene: TRBJ1-5
abundance: many
v_gene: TRBV5-1
CDR3nt: TGCGCCAGCAGCACCGGACAGGGCCGGGGGCCCCAGCATTTT
CDR3aa: CASSTGQGRGPQHF

d_gene: NA
j_gene: TRBJ2-1
abundance: many
v_gene: TRBV20-1
CDR3nt: TGCAGTGCTAGAGGGGAGCGCGAAAGGTCCAATGAGCAGTTCTTC
CDR3aa: CSARGERERSNEQFF

d_gene: TRBD1
j_gene: TRBJ2-7
abundance: many
v_gene: TRBV27
CDR3nt: TGTGCCAGCAGTTTTCCTGGGACAGGCGAGCAGTACTTC
CDR3aa: CASSFPGTGEQYF

d_gene: TRBD2
j_gene: TRBJ2-1
abundance: NA
v_gene: TRBV7-8
CDR3nt: TGTGCCAGCAGCTTAACAGCGGGGCCTTACAATGAGCAGTTCTTC
CDR3aa: CASSLTAGPYNEQFF

d_gene: NA
j_gene: TRBJ2-2
abundance: few
v_gene: TRBV2
CDR3nt: TGTGCCAGCAGTGGTCCAGGGGAGAATCCCGGGGAGCTGTTTTTT
CDR3aa: CASSGPGENPGELFF

d_gene: TRBD2
j_gene: TRBJ2-1
abundance: NA
v_gene: TRBV2
CDR3nt: TGTGCCAGCAGTGGTGAGACTAGCGAGAGAAGTGAGCAGTTCTTC
CDR3aa: CASSGETSERSEQFF

d_gene: NA
j_gene: TRBJ1-6
abundance: many
v_gene: TRBV20-1
CDR3nt: TGCAGTGCTAGAGGCGACAGTTATAATTCACCCCTCCACTTT
CDR3aa: CSARGDSYNSPLHF

d_gene: NA
j_gene: TRBJ2-1
abundance: NA
v_gene: TRBV5-1
CDR3nt: TGCGCCAGCAACATCAACACCGGAGCCGCCGATGAGCAGTTCTTC
CDR3aa: CASNINTGAADEQFF

d_gene: TRBD2
j_gene: TRBJ2-5
abundance: few
v_gene: TRBV28
CDR3nt: TGTGCCAGCTCGCGGGAGTTATCAGAGACCCAGTACTTC
CDR3aa: CASSRELSETQYF

d_gene: TRBD1
j_gene: TRBJ2-6
abundance: many
v_gene: TRBV6-1
CDR3nt: TGTGCCAGCAGTGACAGGGGGCTAAGCTCTGGGGCCAACGTCCTGACTTTC
CDR3aa: CASSDRGLSSGANVLTF

d_gene: NA
j_gene: TRBJ1-6
abundance: NA
v_gene: TRBV12-3/TRBV12-4
CDR3nt: TGTGCCAGCAGTTTGATTCTCGGGACCGGTAGCTCACCCCTCCACTTT
CDR3aa: CASSLILGTGSSPLHF

d_gene: NA
j_gene: TRBJ2-4
abundance: few
v_gene: TRBV20-1
CDR3nt: TGCAGTGCTAGAGAGTTCCTAGCCAAAAACATTCAGTACTTC
CDR3aa: CSAREFLAKNIQYF

d_gene: TRBD2
j_gene: TRBJ2-1
abundance: many
v_gene: TRBV9
CDR3nt: TGTGCCAGCAAGGGAGGGGACAATGAGCAGTTCTTC
CDR3aa: CASKGGDNEQFF

d_gene: TRBD1
j_gene: TRBJ2-7
abundance: NA
v_gene: TRBV28
CDR3nt: TGTGCCAGCAGTTTATTTAGACAGGGCTACGAGCAGTACTTC
CDR3aa: CASSLFRQGYEQYF

d_gene: NA
j_gene: TRBJ2-1
abundance: NA
v_gene: TRBV11-2
CDR3nt: TGTGCCAGCAGCCAGGGGAGGGTTGAGCAGTTCTTC
CDR3aa: CASSQGRVEQFF

d_gene: TRBD2
j_gene: TRBJ2-7
abundance: few
v_gene: TRBV6-2/TRBV6-3
CDR3nt: TGTGCCAGCAGTTACTCGAAGGCGGGAGGGCCTAAAGCCTACGAGCAGTACTTC
CDR3aa: CASSYSKAGGPKAYEQYF

d_gene: NA
j_gene: TRBJ2-5
abundance: NA
v_gene: TRBV7-8
CDR3nt: TGTGCCAGCAGCTCAGCCGCGGAATCCCCAATTAAAGAGACCCAGTACTTC
CDR3aa: CASSSAAESPIKETQYF

d_gene: NA
j_gene: TRBJ1-1
abundance: few
v_gene: TRBV11-2
CDR3nt: TGTGCCAGCAGCTTGACGAGGGACACTGAAGCTTTCTTT
CDR3aa: CASSLTRDTEAFF

d_gene: NA
j_gene: TRBJ2-2
abundance: many
v_gene: TRBV11-3
CDR3nt: TGTGCCAGCAGCTTTGCCACAGGTCTTGGTGGGGAGCTGTTTTTT
CDR3aa: CASSFATGLGGELFF

d_gene: NA
j_gene: TRBJ1-2
abundance: NA
v_gene: TRBV28
CDR3nt: TGTGCCAGCAGCGTCGTCATAGGGCCCGGCTATGGCTACACCTTC
CDR3aa: CASSVVIGPGYGYTF

d_gene: NA
j_gene: TRBJ1-5
abundance: many
v_gene: TRBV5-5
CDR3nt: TGTGCCAGCAGCCCGACAGCGGCTAGCAATCAGCCCCAGCATTTT
CDR3aa: CASSPTAASNQPQHF

d_gene: NA
j_gene: TRBJ1-1
abundance: NA
v_gene: TRBV12-3/TRBV12-4
CDR3nt: TGTGCCAGCAGTTTAGAGCAGGGTTGGGACACTGAAGCTTTCTTT
CDR3aa: CASSLEQGWDTEAFF

d_gene: NA
j_gene: TRBJ1-6
abundance: NA
v_gene: TRBV11-2
CDR3nt: TGTGCCAGCAGCCCCCGGCAGGGCTCCTTCTCCTATAATTCACCCCTCCACTTT
CDR3aa: CASSPRQGSFSYNSPLHF

d_gene: NA
j_gene: TRBJ2-5
abundance: few
v_gene: TRBV12-3/TRBV12-4
CDR3nt: TGTGCCAGCAGTTCCTCAGGGCTAACTCAAGAGACCCAGTACTTC
CDR3aa: CASSSSGLTQETQYF

d_gene: NA
j_gene: TRBJ1-6
abundance: many
v_gene: TRBV12-3/TRBV12-4
CDR3nt: TGTGCCAGCAGTTTAGCTCGTGCACCCCTCCACTTT
CDR3aa: CASSLARAPLHF

d_gene: TRBD2
j_gene: TRBJ2-1
abundance: few
v_gene: TRBV7-9
CDR3nt: TGTGCCAGCAGTCTGTGGCGGGAGGGGGATGAGCAGTTCTTC
CDR3aa: CASSLWREGDEQFF

d_gene: NA
j_gene: TRBJ2-5
abundance: once
v_gene: TRBV7-2
CDR3nt: TGTGCCAGCAGCTTTTCCAGTCTGGAGACCCAGTACTTC
CDR3aa: CASSFSSLETQYF

d_gene: NA
j_gene: TRBJ2-7
abundance: NA
v_gene: TRBV7-8
CDR3nt: TGTGCCAGCAGCCCCCGACAGATCCCCAACGAGCAGTACTTC
CDR3aa: CASSPRQIPNEQYF

d_gene: NA
j_gene: TRBJ2-3
abundance: large
v_gene: TRBV9
CDR3nt: TGTGCCAGCAGCGCCCCTAGCACAGATACGCAGTATTTT
CDR3aa: CASSAPSTDTQYF

d_gene: NA
j_gene: TRBJ2-2
abundance: NA
v_gene: TRBV5-1
CDR3nt: TGCGCCAGCGGGGATGACGGAACGACCGGGGAGCTGTTTTTT
CDR3aa: CASGDDGTTGELFF

d_gene: NA
j_gene: TRBJ2-7
abundance: few
v_gene: TRBV7-9
CDR3nt: TGTGCCAGCAGCTCGGTCTTTTTCTTTCCCTACGAGCAGTACTTC
CDR3aa: CASSSVFFFPYEQYF

d_gene: NA
j_gene: TRBJ2-3
abundance: few
v_gene: TRBV7-9
CDR3nt: TGTGCCAGCAGCTTAGAATCCCAAGATACGCAGTATTTT
CDR3aa: CASSLESQDTQYF

d_gene: NA
j_gene: TRBJ1-2
abundance: NA
v_gene: TRBV5-1
CDR3nt: TGCGCCAGCAGCCCTGGCGGGGTTGTCGGCTACACCTTC
CDR3aa: CASSPGGVVGYTF

d_gene: NA
j_gene: TRBJ2-5
abundance: NA
v_gene: TRBV7-2
CDR3nt: TGTGCCAGCAGCTTTGGGGGGCTCCAAGAGACCCAGTACTTC
CDR3aa: CASSFGGLQETQYF

d_gene: NA
j_gene: TRBJ1-2
abundance: NA
v_gene: TRBV28
CDR3nt: TGTGCCAGCAGACCCCTAACAGATGGCTACACCTTC
CDR3aa: CASRPLTDGYTF

d_gene: NA
j_gene: TRBJ1-6
abundance: many
v_gene: TRBV20-1
CDR3nt: TGCAGTGCCAGGACTGTTAATTCACCCCTCCACTTT
CDR3aa: CSARTVNSPLHF

d_gene: NA
j_gene: TRBJ1-1
abundance: many
v_gene: TRBV18
CDR3nt: TGTGCCAGCTCACCACTCGGAAGAAACACTGAAGCTTTCTTT
CDR3aa: CASSPLGRNTEAFF

d_gene: TRBD1
j_gene: TRBJ1-1
abundance: NA
v_gene: TRBV29-1
CDR3nt: TGCAGCGTGGGACAGCTGAACACTGAAGCTTTCTTT
CDR3aa: CSVGQLNTEAFF

d_gene: NA
j_gene: TRBJ2-2
abundance: few
v_gene: TRBV6-4
CDR3nt: TGTGCCAGCAGCCCCGCAGAGACCGGGGAGCTGTTTTTT
CDR3aa: CASSPAETGELFF

d_gene: TRBD1
j_gene: TRBJ1-1
abundance: many
v_gene: TRBV12-3/TRBV12-4
CDR3nt: TGTGCCAGTCGCTGGACAGGGGGAGTCATGAACACTGAAGCTTTCTTT
CDR3aa: CASRWTGGVMNTEAFF

d_gene: TRBD1
j_gene: TRBJ1-4
abundance: few
v_gene: TRBV7-9
CDR3nt: TGTGCCAGCAGCGGGCGACAGGGGGCCACGAGGGTGGATGAAAAACTGTTTTTT
CDR3aa: CASSGRQGATRVDEKLFF

d_gene: NA
j_gene: TRBJ2-7
abundance: many
v_gene: TRBV20-1
CDR3nt: TGCAGTGCTAGACGGAGCGGGCTCGAAAACGAGCAGTACTTC
CDR3aa: CSARRSGLENEQYF

d_gene: TRBD2
j_gene: TRBJ2-7
abundance: many
v_gene: TRBV6-5
CDR3nt: TGTGCCAGCAGGAGAGCGGGGGCCACCGAGCAGTACTTC
CDR3aa: CASRRAGATEQYF

d_gene: TRBD2
j_gene: TRBJ2-7
abundance: few
v_gene: TRBV6-2/TRBV6-3
CDR3nt: TGTGCCAGCAGTTACTCGACTAGCGGCTACGAGCAGTACTTC
CDR3aa: CASSYSTSGYEQYF